This is a list of T cell receptor beta chains from one sample in a study of brain metastases from non-small cell lung cancer. Here immunoSEQ multiplex PCR was the method, and the copy in TCRdb shows in-frame clones only, minus some. The data show about 4,700 clones, roughly 85% seen once. The sample taken for sequencing was primary lung tumor tissue. These receptors all stem from a donor aged 40 or over with non-small cell lung cancer. Each CDR3 is given with its conserved first and last residue. The D gene is left open where the match is weak. Only some rows state a clone size, as once, few, many or a class for expanded clones.

CDR3 DNA	CDR3 protein	clone size	J gene	D gene	V gene
TGCAGCTCTGACTCCTTCTCCGGGACAGGGACCTCCAATGAGCAGTTCTTC	CSSDSFSGTGTSNEQFF	few	TRBJ2-1	TRBD1	TRBV29-1
TGTGCCAGCAGCCCTTCTCCTGAGCAGTTCTTC	CASSPSPEQFF	-	TRBJ2-1	-	TRBV21-1
TGTGCCAGCAGTGGCCGGACTAGCGGTTCCACCTACGAGCAGTACTTC	CASSGRTSGSTYEQYF	-	TRBJ2-7	TRBD2	TRBV27
TGTGCCAGCAGTTTATGGGGACAAGCTTTCTTT	CASSLWGQAFF	-	TRBJ1-1	-	TRBV28
TGCGCCAGCAGCCGCGGGACTGACCGTAGCACAGATACGCAGTATTTT	CASSRGTDRSTDTQYF	-	TRBJ2-3	-	TRBV5-1
TGTGCCAGCAGCCGGAATTCCGACCAGCATTTT	CASSRNSDQHF	once	TRBJ1-5	-	TRBV28
TGTGCCAGCAGCTTTGTGGGGACAGGGCGGCAGCCCCAGCATTTT	CASSFVGTGRQPQHF	-	TRBJ1-5	TRBD1	TRBV2
TGTGCCAGCAGCGTAGGAAATCAGGGATTCGAGACCCAGTACTTC	CASSVGNQGFETQYF	-	TRBJ2-5	-	TRBV9
TGTGCCAGCAGGTGGGACGGCCGCTACGAGCAGTACTTC	CASRWDGRYEQYF	-	TRBJ2-7	-	TRBV6-5
TGTGCCAGCAGCTTCACAGGGGAACCCTACAATGAGCAGTTCTTC	CASSFTGEPYNEQFF	-	TRBJ2-1	TRBD1	TRBV7-2
TGCGCCAGCAAGCGAAGCGGAGCGAACACCGGGGAGCTATTTTTT	CASKRSGANTGELFF	-	TRBJ2-2	-	TRBV5-1
TGTGCCAGTAGTACTGAGGGACAGATAACCTACAATGAGCAGTTCTTC	CASSTEGQITYNEQFF	-	TRBJ2-1	TRBD1	TRBV19
TGTGCCAGCAGCTTTGAAGGAGATACGCAGTATTTT	CASSFEGDTQYF	-	TRBJ2-3	-	TRBV11-3
TGTGCCAGCAGCTTTCGGGCAGGGGGCGAGCAGTACTTC	CASSFRAGGEQYF	-	TRBJ2-7	TRBD1	TRBV7-3
TGTGCCAGCAGTGATACCCCACAGGCCCCTTTCTATGGCTACACCTTC	CASSDTPQAPFYGYTF	large	TRBJ1-2	-	TRBV6-4
TGCAGCGTTTCTGTACCCGGGGACGAGCAGTACTTC	CSVSVPGDEQYF	-	TRBJ2-7	-	TRBV29-1
TGTGCCAGCGCCCCGGAGGTAGTTAACGGAAAACTGTTTTTT	CASAPEVVNGKLFF	-	TRBJ1-4	-	TRBV9
TGTGCCACCAGCAGAGATCAGGCACCCCAGCATTTT	CATSRDQAPQHF	once	TRBJ1-5	-	TRBV15
TGTGCCAGCAGTATCGGTGGGGGGTCATGGGAAAAACTGTTTTTT	CASSIGGGSWEKLFF	-	TRBJ1-4	-	TRBV6-5